These 6 T cell receptor beta chains originate from one sample sequenced in a study of naive and memory T cell subsets. Both TRBC1 and TRBC2 were covered by a beta constant-region primer of two equimolar oligonucleotides. The ligated cDNA underwent four PCR rounds using SP2 and nested alpha and beta constant-region primers. TCRdb called the UMI-ligation and nested PCR reads again in MiXCR, with one record for every CDR3 protein. The sample records 90,000 to 120,000 distinct CDR3 sequences, about 14% being singletons. No antigen has been identified for these receptors. Overall study results and limits: Possibly reflecting memory cells re-expressing CD45RA, a few larger clonotypes occurred in naive repertoires, especially CD8.

The source material was naive CD8+ T cells from blood. These receptors were collected from a human donor in good health.

Notes on this clonotype: A much bigger clone sits one base away, suggesting this may be a read error. The J gene is TRBJ2-5, the V gene TRBV7-9; 7 positions agree with TRBD2. The CDR3 is 14 amino acids. From germline, CDR1 is SEHNR and CDR2 FQNEAQ (reference sequence). CDR3 amino acids: CASSSRDYQETRYF. Here the CDR3 DNA reads TGTGCCAGCAGCTCCCGGGACTATCAAGAGACCCGGTACTTC.

V gene TRBV3-1 combines with J gene TRBJ2-7, with D possibly TRBD1 on 5 matching bases. Germline CDR1 is LGHDT and CDR2 is YNNKEL (reference sequence). The CDR3 totals 14 residues. Trimming removed 4 bases at V and 2 bases at J, with 12 bases between. The CDR3 region is CASSPEGAPYEQYF. For the CDR3, the DNA is TGTGCCAGCAGCCCCGAAGGGGCCCCCTACGAGCAGTACTTC.

The chain recombines TRBV18 with TRBJ2-2; D call uncertain. CDR3 length: 15 amino acids. Germline CDR1 reads KGHSH; CDR2 reads LQKENI. Trimming cost V 3 bases and J 5 bases, with 13 bases left between them. CDR3 sequence reads: CASSPLGSGTGELFF. In DNA, the CDR3 is TGTGCCAGCTCACCCCTTGGGTCCGGAACCGGGGAGCTGTTTTTT.

The V and J genes are TRBV12-3 or TRBV12-4 and TRBJ2-1; D ambiguous. The CDR3 extends over 12 amino acids. V was pared by 7 bases and J by 8 bases, with 12 bases between. Here the CDR3 reads CASTSWGDEQFF. The CDR3 bases are TGTGCCAGCACGTCTTGGGGTGATGAGCAGTTCTTC.

This clonotype was observed a few times. V and J are TRBV9 and TRBJ2-7, with TRBD2 identical over 9 bases. Trimming cost V 0 bases and J 5 bases; bases outside gene matches: 3. Looked up from germline, CDR1 is SGDLS and CDR2 is YYNGEE. This CDR3 has 14 residues. CDR3 in DNA: TGTGCCAGCAGCGTAGGTGTAGCGGGAGACGAGCAGTACTTC. Its translation is CASSVGVAGDEQYF.

J is TRBJ1-6 and V is TRBV6-6; D possibly corresponds to TRBD1 (5 bases). This CDR3 comprises 17 residues. Germline V CDR1 and CDR2: MNHNY, SVGAGI (reference sequence). Trimming removed 0 bases from V and 8 bases from J, with 17 bases in between. The CDR3 sequence: CASSYSVLQEIHSPLHF. CDR3 bases: TGTGCCAGCAGTTACTCAGTGTTACAGGAGATACATTCACCCCTCCACTTT.